This T cell receptor (beta chain) is from a study of T cell changes during pregnancy in multiple sclerosis. The CDR3 contains 16 residues. Method: immunoSEQ multiplex PCR; TCRdb's copy keeps in-frame clones and lacks some. The table records some 70,000 clones, roughly nine tenths of them present only once. V and J are TRBV21-1 and TRBJ2-1; the tabulated D call, TRBD2, remains unverified against the DNA. TRBV21-1 is an annotated pseudogene. The sample consisted of peripheral blood, taken before pregnancy. The sequence was collected from a female donor with multiple sclerosis, enrolled in a pregnancy study. Here the CDR3 reads CASSKVTSGSLNEQFF. Written as DNA, the CDR3 is TGTGCCAGCAGCAAAGTAACTAGCGGGAGTCTGAATGAGCAGTTCTTC.